These 25 T cell receptor beta chains came from one sample sequenced in a study of cytomegalovirus exposure and HLA in healthy donors (dated by TCRdb to the late 2010s). Preparation of the library involved the immunoSEQ multiplex PCR assay. A mixture of 60 forward primers for TCR Vbeta segments and 13 reverse primers for TCR Jbeta segments was used in the multiplex PCR. As stored in TCRdb, this immuneACCESS dataset retains in-frame rearrangements with V and J assigned. A fraction of the clones does not appear; measured against another copy, unresolved V genes explain less than half of the discrepancy, and the remainder lacks a known reason. The sample contains roughly 98,000 clones, 70% to 80% of them found a single time. In total, the top ten clones hold approximately 8% of the sample. The sample comprised PBMCs. The source of these receptors is a female donor in good health and CMV-seronegative.

This clone was counted between two and nine times. The V gene is TRBV7-2, the J gene TRBJ2-3, with 7 bases fitting TRBD2. This CDR3 comprises 15 residues. The V gene's germline CDR1 is SGHTA and CDR2 FQGNSA. Trimming at V came to 2 bases and at J to 6 bases, leaving 8 bases not matched to a gene. The CDR3 DNA reads TGTGCCAGCAGCTTAAAGGGCAGCGGGACGGATACGCAGTATTTT. Translating it yields CASSLKGSGTDTQYF.

The CDR3 here is CASSVATGGFYGYTF. CDR3 DNA: TGTGCCAGCAGCGTAGCAACAGGGGGCTTCTATGGCTACACCTTC. The gene calls are TRBV9 and TRBJ1-2, with 9 bases matching TRBD1. The CDR3 totals 15 residues. Looked up from germline, CDR1 is SGDLS and CDR2 is YYNGEE. V gave up 0 bases and J gave up 4 bases; unmatched junction bases: 4.

The table lists this clone with a count of one. This sequence joins TRBV30 and TRBJ1-5; 9 bases are a match to TRBD1. V lost 0 bases to trimming and J lost 4 bases; unmatched junction nucleotides: 7. The CDR3 sequence is 16 residues long. Germline V gene sequence: CDR1 GTSNPN, CDR2 SVGIG (reference sequence). CDR3 DNA sequence: TGTGCCTGGAGTGTAGGGGGGACAGGGAGAAATCAGCCCCAGCATTTT. Protein product: CAWSVGGTGRNQPQHF.

The V gene is TRBV18, the J gene TRBJ1-4; D uncertain. Germline CDR1 reads KGHSH; CDR2 reads LQKENI. Trimming took 1 base from V and 0 from J, leaving 12 bases between them. The CDR3 loop spans 17 amino acids. The CDR3 sequence: CASSPRAGDATNEKLFF. CDR3 nucleotide sequence: TGTGCCAGCTCACCACGGGCGGGAGATGCAACTAATGAAAAACTGTTTTTT.

The gene calls are TRBV7-2 and TRBJ2-1; 10 bases match TRBD1. Germline V gives CDR1 SGHTA, CDR2 FQGNSA. The V segment lost 5 bases and the J segment 7 bases; nucleotides outside the gene matches: 5. CDR3 length equals 14 residues. Here the CDR3 reads CASSLDRGRNEQFF. The DNA for the CDR3 is TGTGCCAGCAGCCTTGACAGGGGGCGGAATGAGCAGTTCTTC. The full variable domain, its missing parts supplied by reference TRBV7-2 and TRBJ2-1, is GAGVSQSPSNKVTEKGKDVELRCDPISGHTALYWYRQSLGQGLEFLIYFQGNSAPDKSGLPSDRFSAERTGGSVSTLTIQRTQQEDSAVYLCASSLDRGRNEQFFGPGTRLTVL.

CDR3: CAWIDYTPGQTNTGELFF. In nucleotides, the CDR3 is TGTGCCTGGATCGACTATACGCCGGGACAGACGAACACCGGGGAGCTGTTTTTT. This chain uses TRBV30 with TRBJ2-2, with TRBD1 matching 7 bases. The V and J ends lost 4 bases and 0 bases, in that order; junction bases with no gene match: 14. The CDR3 is 18 amino acids. Looked up from germline, CDR1 is GTSNPN and CDR2 is SVGIG (reference sequence).

This clone appeared once. V gene TRBV7-6 combines with J gene TRBJ2-1, with TRBD2 identical over 8 bases. Germline CDR1 is SGHVS and CDR2 is FNYEAQ. The CDR3 loop spans 14 amino acids. V dropped 1 base and J dropped 10; count of bases not matched to a gene: 6. For the CDR3, the DNA is TGTGCCAGCAGCTTAGACGGGGGGGCCGACGAGCAGTTCTTC. This codes for CASSLDGGADEQFF.

This chain connects TRBV11-2 to TRBJ1-1, with D perhaps matching TRBD1 (6 bases). V was shortened by 6 bases and J by 3 bases, with 14 bases between the two germline ends. CDR3 size: 14 residues. Looked up from germline, CDR1 is SGHAT and CDR2 is FQNNGV. The chain's CDR3 is CASSPGQYYTEAFF. The CDR3 DNA sequence: TGTGCCAGCAGTCCCGGACAGTATTACACTGAAGCTTTCTTT.

On this clone: Other DNA sequences in the sample encode the same CDR3. The chain recombines TRBV7-9 with TRBJ1-1, with D possibly being TRBD1 (5 bases). Germline V lookup: CDR1 SEHNR, CDR2 FQNEAQ (reference sequence). Trimming removed 5 bases at V and 7 bases at J, with 17 bases between. The CDR3 is 14 amino acids. DNA of the CDR3: TGTGCCAGCAGCGCAGACAGAAGTGAAATTGAAGCTTTCTTT. Translating gives CASSADRSEIEAFF.

The chain employs TRBV19 and TRBJ2-1; the match to TRBD2 covers 10 bases. CDR1 and CDR2 (germline): LNHDA, SQIVND (reference sequence). CDR3 length equals 17 residues. V gave up 7 bases and J gave up 0 bases; unmatched junction bases: 9. The CDR3: CASTGKREGVSYNEQFF. CDR3 in DNA: TGTGCCAGTACCGGGAAGCGGGAGGGGGTCTCCTACAATGAGCAGTTCTTC.

The chain couples TRBV27 to TRBJ2-2, with 12 nucleotides matching TRBD2. Germline CDR1 reads MNHEY; CDR2 reads SMNVEV (reference sequence). The trim removed 5 bases at V and 7 bases at J, leaving 5 bases unmatched. The CDR3 has 15 residues. CDR3 loop: CASSRLAGVNGELFF. The CDR3 nucleotides are TGTGCCAGCAGTCGACTAGCGGGAGTCAACGGGGAGCTGTTTTTT.

The V gene is TRBV7-9, the J gene TRBJ1-4, with a weak D call TRBD1 (5 bases). This CDR3 has 14 amino acids. Per the germline V gene, CDR1 is SEHNR and CDR2 is FQNEAQ (reference sequence). The ends were cut back, 7 bases at V and 1 base at J, with 10 bases in the middle. The CDR3 loop reads CASIRVGTNEKLFF. The CDR3 nucleotides are TGTGCCAGCATCAGGGTCGGAACTAATGAAAAACTGTTTTTT. Based on the CDR3 plus reference TRBV7-9 and TRBJ1-4, the full variable domain is DTGVSQNPRHKITKRGQNVTFRCDPISEHNRLYWYRQTLGQGPEFLTYFQNEAQLEKSRLLSDRFSAERPKGSFSTLEIQRTEQGDSAMYLCASIRVGTNEKLFFGSGTQLSVL.

V gene TRBV23-1 combines with J gene TRBJ1-1; 7 bases are a match to TRBD1. Being an ORF, TRBV23-1 has a function that is uncertain. This CDR3 region has 14 residues. J was trimmed by 3 bases and V by 4 bases; bases with no gene match: 5. CDR3 loop: CASSRDSSYTEAFF. Written as DNA, the CDR3 is TGCGCCAGCAGTCGGGACAGCAGTTACACTGAAGCTTTCTTT.

The chain is built from TRBV7-2 and TRBJ2-3; perhaps TRBD1 as D (5 bases). Germline V gene data show CDR1 as SGHTA and CDR2 as FQGNSA. CDR3 length: 15 residues. V lost 1 base and J 6 bases, leaving 14 bases between the germline ends. The CDR3 here is CASSLGYQGRDTQYF. CDR3 DNA: TGTGCCAGCAGCTTAGGTTATCAGGGAAGGGATACGCAGTATTTT.

The chain carries TRBV30 and TRBJ1-6; D unresolved. The ends were cut back, 3 bases at V and 4 bases at J, with 13 bases in the middle. Germline values: CDR1 GTSNPN, CDR2 SVGIG (reference sequence). The CDR3 sequence is 15 residues long. CDR3 amino acids: CAWSATRAYNSPLHF. In DNA, the CDR3 is TGTGCCTGGAGCGCTACGAGGGCTTATAATTCACCCCTCCACTTT.

This clone was counted a few times. The gene calls are TRBV6-1 and TRBJ2-1, with D maybe TRBD2 (6 bases). CDR3 length: 12 residues. Germline V CDR1 and CDR2: MNHNS, SASEGT. The V gene lost 7 bases and the J gene lost 14 bases, with 18 bases spanning the gap. Written as DNA, the CDR3 is TGTGCCAGCACCTTCTCTAGCGATAGGGAGTTCTTC. Translating it yields CASTFSSDREFF.

This clone showed up just a few times. The chain links TRBV30 to TRBJ2-5, with 10 bases that match TRBD2. V gave up 5 bases and J gave up 3 bases; unmatched junction bases: 3. CDR3 length: 13 amino acids. Looked up from germline, CDR1 is GTSNPN and CDR2 is SVGIG (reference sequence). The CDR3 bases are TGTGCCTGGGGACTAGCGGTTAAAGAGACCCAGTACTTC. Its protein product is CAWGLAVKETQYF.

This chain joins TRBV15 and TRBJ2-7, with a possible D match to TRBD2 (6 bases). V was trimmed by 5 bases and J by 3 bases, leaving 17 bases between them. The germline gives CDR1 LNHNV, CDR2 YYDKDF (reference sequence). The CDR3 runs to 15 residues. Here the CDR3 reads CATSSGGSRDYEQYF. The CDR3 DNA reads TGTGCCACCAGCTCCGGGGGATCGAGGGACTACGAGCAGTACTTC.

The chain combines TRBV7-3 with TRBJ2-5, with 12 bases that match TRBD2. The CDR3 covers 16 residues. V trimming: 2 bases; J trimming: 4 bases; junction bases outside the gene matches: 5. The germline CDR1 and CDR2 sequences are SGHTA and FQGTGA. The CDR3, as DNA: TGTGCCAGCAGCTTAGGGCTAGCGGGGGGGCCAGAGACCCAGTACTTC. Translation: CASSLGLAGGPETQYF.

The chain employs TRBV29-1 and TRBJ2-7; possibly TRBD1 for D (5 bases). V was clipped by 3 bases and J by 5 bases, with 8 bases between them. The CDR3 is 11 amino acids. Per the germline V gene, CDR1 is SQVTM and CDR2 is ANQGSEA. The CDR3 loop reads CSVDRENEQYF. For the CDR3, the DNA is TGCAGCGTTGACAGGGAAAACGAGCAGTACTTC.

The rearrangement joins TRBV6-1 to TRBJ2-7, with D hard to call. Germline-derived CDR1 and CDR2 are MNHNS and SASEGT. This CDR3 contains 12 residues. V lost 7 bases to trimming and J lost 1 base, with 8 bases between them. CDR3 bases: TGTGCCAGCATGTCGCAGTCCTACGAGCAGTACTTC. Translation: CASMSQSYEQYF.

This chain links TRBV28 with TRBJ1-2; 10 bases are shared with TRBD1. The length of the CDR3 is 15 residues. Looked up from germline, CDR1 is MDHEN and CDR2 is SYDVKM. V was clipped by 3 bases and J by 2 bases; unmatched bases: 3. CDR3 coding DNA: TGTGCCAGCAGTTTCGGACAGGGGGTAAACTATGGCTACACCTTC. It yields the protein CASSFGQGVNYGYTF.

This clone occurred a few times. The chain recombines TRBV6-1 with TRBJ2-3, with D uncertain. CDR1 and CDR2 from the germline V gene are MNHNS and SASEGT. The CDR3 loop spans 11 amino acids. V lost 2 bases, J lost 7 bases, and 4 bases lay in between. CDR3 nucleotide sequence: TGTGCCAGCAGTGAATCCAATACGCAGTATTTT. It is translated as CASSESNTQYF.

The V gene is TRBV19, the J gene TRBJ1-2, with TRBD1 matching over 8 bases. Germline CDR1 is LNHDA and CDR2 is SQIVND (reference sequence). This CDR3 region has 16 residues. Losses at the gene ends were 5 bases for V and 0 bases for J; bases not matched to a gene: 8. The CDR3 nucleotides are TGTGCCAGTAGTCTGGACAGGGCAGCCCCTAACTATGGCTACACCTTC. Amino acid sequence: CASSLDRAAPNYGYTF.

The CDR3 bases are TGTGCCAGCAGCCGGGTAAGGGGGTTGAGCGAGCAGTACTTC. It codes for CASSRVRGLSEQYF. The chain links TRBV14 to TRBJ2-7; D possibly corresponds to TRBD1 (6 bases). Trimming pared 4 bases from V and 6 bases from J, leaving 16 bases between. The CDR3 has 14 residues. Germline-derived CDR1 and CDR2 are SGHDN and FVKESK.